The subject of this entry is one TCR beta chain. The source of the sample is a study of blood T cell repertoires in COVID-19. Study in general: In each case, the material was cDNA or gDNA derived from T cells, B-cell-depleted T cells, or PBMCs.

Repertoires were generated with immunoSEQ multiplex PCR, while TCRdb's copy carries only in-frame clones and drops some. The profile shows under 350,000 clones, about 86% of them singletons. This TCR derives from a woman between 40 and 50 years old with acute COVID-19. The sample consisted of PBMCs or T cells enriched from blood (not recorded which).

CDR3 sequence: CASSIDSGSGRAYNEQFF. CDR3 in DNA: TGTGCCAGTAGTATAGATTCAGGTAGCGGGAGGGCCTACAATGAGCAGTTCTTC. The rearrangement links TRBV19 to TRBJ2-1, with 11 positions matching TRBD2. The length of the CDR3 is 18 residues. Per germline, CDR1 LNHDA and CDR2 SQIVND (reference sequence). J was trimmed by 2 bases and V by 0 bases; bases with no gene match: 6. The variable domain in full, with the rest retrieved from reference TRBV19 and TRBJ2-1, is DGGITQSPKYLFRKEGQNVTLSCEQNLNHDAMYWYRQDPGQGLRLIYYSQIVNDFQKGDIAEGYSVSREKKESFPLTVTSAQKNPTAFYLCASSIDSGSGRAYNEQFFGPGTRLTVL.